This T cell receptor (beta chain) was obtained from a study of blood T cell repertoires in COVID-19. Clones were read by immunoSEQ multiplex PCR, and TCRdb kept only the in-frame ones, dropping some. The sample holds about 220,000 clones, about 80% seen once. The CDR3 contains 17 residues. V trimming: 5 bases; J trimming: 0 bases; junction bases outside the gene matches: 10. CDR1 MNHEY and CDR2 SMNVEV come from the germline V gene (reference sequence). This sequence originates from a middle-aged woman with acute COVID-19. The V and J genes are TRBV27 and TRBJ1-2, with 9 bases that match TRBD1. Sequenced input: PBMCs or T cells enriched from blood (not recorded which). This chain's CDR3 is CASSPGTGFFSNYGYTF. The CDR3 nucleotides read TGTGCCAGCAGTCCCGGGACAGGGTTTTTCTCTAACTATGGCTACACCTTC.